The 4 T cell receptor beta chains in this list originate from one sample, sequenced in a study of patients and donors after allogeneic stem cell transplantation (dated by TCRdb to about 2020). The library was built by means of RT-PCR. TCRdb lists the instrument as NextSeq 550. The raw public reads went through TCRdb reprocessing: fastp at Q25, MiXCR clone calling, in-frame beta chains kept. Entries that share a CDR3 protein sequence are merged under the most common genes and DNA. Across this sample there are roughly 880,000 distinct CDR3 sequences, with 18% seen only once. Roughly 6% of the sample goes to the ten largest clones. Sequencing was performed on blood, either unsorted or a sorted T cell fraction (not recorded which). The receptors stem from a human donor who was either an allogeneic HSCT recipient or a stem cell or donor lymphocyte infusion donor (not recorded which). It is not recorded whose cells these are; they may come from a transplant donor.

This clonotype was detected only a few times. This chain links TRBV5-1 with TRBJ2-6; D unclear. The V gene's germline CDR1 is SGHRS and CDR2 YFSETQ. The CDR3 spans 17 residues. Trimming left V 0 bases short and J 0 bases short, with 10 bases between. The chain's CDR3 is CASSLDSLASGANVLTF. For the CDR3, the DNA is TGCGCCAGCAGCTTGGACAGCCTGGCCTCTGGGGCCAACGTCCTGACTTTC.

This clonotype was counted between two and nine times. V and J are TRBV29-1 and TRBJ1-2; 7 positions agree with TRBD1. The J segment lost 4 bases and the V segment lost 4 bases, leaving 6 bases of the junction unmatched. The CDR3 is 13 residues long. Germline loops: CDR1 SQVTM, CDR2 ANQGSEA. In DNA, the CDR3 is TGCAGCGTTGCACCGGGACAGCTCTATGGCTACACCTTC. Translating gives CSVAPGQLYGYTF. Together with reference TRBV29-1 and TRBJ1-2, the CDR3 gives the full variable domain: SAVISQKPSRDICQRGTSLTIQCQVDSQVTMMFWYRQQPGQSLTLIATANQGSEATYESGFVIDKFPISRPNLTFSTLTVSNMSPEDSSIYLCSVAPGQLYGYTFGSGTRLTVV.

This clonotype was counted only a few times. V is TRBV4-1 and J is TRBJ2-7; 9 nucleotides match TRBD2. Trimming at V came to 3 bases and at J to 3 bases, leaving 6 bases not matched to a gene. Germline CDR1 reads MGHRA; CDR2 reads YSYEKL. The CDR3 totals 15 residues. DNA of the CDR3: TGCGCCAGCAGCCACGGCGGGAGGGTCAACTACGAGCAGTACTTC. Its translation: CASSHGGRVNYEQYF.

This clonotype has just a few counts. The genes are TRBV20-1 and TRBJ2-7; the D gene is possibly TRBD2 (6 bases). Between the trimmed V and J ends, which lost 0 bases and 4 bases, there was a span of 13 bases. CDR1 is DFQATT, CDR2 SNEGSKA, per germline (reference sequence). The CDR3 contains 14 residues. The CDR3 protein is CSARDPLATYEQYF. The CDR3 nucleotides read TGCAGTGCTAGAGATCCTCTAGCGACATACGAGCAGTACTTC.